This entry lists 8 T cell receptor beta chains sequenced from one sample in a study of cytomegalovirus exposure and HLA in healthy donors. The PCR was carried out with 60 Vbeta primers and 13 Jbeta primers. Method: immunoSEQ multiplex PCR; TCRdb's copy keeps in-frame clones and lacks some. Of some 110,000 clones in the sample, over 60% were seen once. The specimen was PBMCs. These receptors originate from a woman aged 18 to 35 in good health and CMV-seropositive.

CDR3 coding DNA: TGTGCCAGCAGGCCTGGACTAGCGGGAGGCGCTATGGGCCCAGATACGCAGTATTTT. Amino acids: CASRPGLAGGAMGPDTQYF. V is TRBV7-3 and J is TRBJ2-3, with TRBD2 identical over 14 bases. The CDR3 length is 19 residues. The V gene end was trimmed by 6 bases and the J gene end by 4 bases; junction bases not matched to a gene: 15. Germline CDR1 and CDR2: SGHTA and FQGTGA.

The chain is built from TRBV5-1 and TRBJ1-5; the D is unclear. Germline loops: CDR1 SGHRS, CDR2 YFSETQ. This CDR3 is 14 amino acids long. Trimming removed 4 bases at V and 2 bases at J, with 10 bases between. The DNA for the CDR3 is TGCGCCAGCAGCCGCGGGCCCCGCAATCAGCCCCAGCATTTT. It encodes CASSRGPRNQPQHF.

The DNA of the CDR3 is TGTGCCAGCAGTGAAAAATGGCAGGGGGCTTATGGCTACACCTTC. This codes for CASSEKWQGAYGYTF. The gene calls are TRBV6-1 and TRBJ1-2, with 8 bases that match TRBD1. This CDR3 region has 15 residues. Germline trimming cut 2 bases from V and 5 bases from J; bases unmatched to any gene: 7. The germline V gene has CDR1 MNHNS and CDR2 SASEGT.

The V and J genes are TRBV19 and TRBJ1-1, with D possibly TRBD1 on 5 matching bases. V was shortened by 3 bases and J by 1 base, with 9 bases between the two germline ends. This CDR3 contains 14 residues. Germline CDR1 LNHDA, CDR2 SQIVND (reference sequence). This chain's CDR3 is CASSIGQGNTEAFF. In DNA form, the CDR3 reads TGTGCCAGTAGTATTGGTCAGGGGAACACTGAAGCTTTCTTT.

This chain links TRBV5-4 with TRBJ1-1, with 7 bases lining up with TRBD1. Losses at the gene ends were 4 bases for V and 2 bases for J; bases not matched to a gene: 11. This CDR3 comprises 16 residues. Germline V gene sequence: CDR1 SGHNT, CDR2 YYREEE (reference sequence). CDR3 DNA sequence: TGTGCCAGCAGCAGAGACAGGGAGAATGGCAACACTGAAGCTTTCTTT. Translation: CASSRDRENGNTEAFF. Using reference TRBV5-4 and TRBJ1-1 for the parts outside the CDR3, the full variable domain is ETGVTQSPTHLIKTRGQQVTLRCSSQSGHNTVSWYQQALGQGPQFIFQYYREEENGRGNFPPRFSGLQFPNYSSELNVNALELDDSALYLCASSRDRENGNTEAFFGQGTRLTVV.

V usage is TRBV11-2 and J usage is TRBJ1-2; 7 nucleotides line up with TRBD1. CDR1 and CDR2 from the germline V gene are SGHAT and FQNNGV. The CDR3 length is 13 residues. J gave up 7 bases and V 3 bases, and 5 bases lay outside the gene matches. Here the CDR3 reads CASSLDRSSGYTF. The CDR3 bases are TGTGCCAGCAGCTTGGACAGGTCGTCTGGCTACACCTTC.

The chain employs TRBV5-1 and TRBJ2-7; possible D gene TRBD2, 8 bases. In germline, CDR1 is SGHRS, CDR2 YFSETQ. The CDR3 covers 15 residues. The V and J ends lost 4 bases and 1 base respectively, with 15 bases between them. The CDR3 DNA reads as TGCGCCAGCAGCCTGACAGGGACTAGTTCCTACGAGCAGTACTTC. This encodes CASSLTGTSSYEQYF.

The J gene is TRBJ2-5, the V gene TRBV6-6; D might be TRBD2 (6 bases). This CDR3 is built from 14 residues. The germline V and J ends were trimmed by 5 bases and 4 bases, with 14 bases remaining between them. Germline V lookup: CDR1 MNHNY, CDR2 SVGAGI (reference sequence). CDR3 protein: CASSTGGGVETQYF. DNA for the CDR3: TGTGCCAGCAGTACCGGTGGAGGGGTAGAGACCCAGTACTTC.